This T cell receptor (beta chain) was recovered during a study of blood T cell repertoires in COVID-19. Assay used: immunoSEQ multiplex PCR; TCRdb lists only in-frame clones, some missing. The sample lists about 160,000 clones; 82% were seen once. V was pared by 2 bases and J by 15 bases, with 14 bases of the junction left unmatched. The CDR3 covers 16 residues. Germline V gene sequence: CDR1 SGHTA, CDR2 FQGTGA. The V and J genes are TRBV7-3 and TRBJ2-3; 13 nucleotides align to TRBD2. The sequence was collected from a woman aged 40 to 50 with COVID-19, enrolled during active disease. Sequencing used peripheral blood. The CDR3 here is CASSLHGTSGTARHYF. CDR3 DNA sequence: TGTGCCAGCAGCTTACACGGGACTAGCGGGACCGCCCGCCATTATTTT.